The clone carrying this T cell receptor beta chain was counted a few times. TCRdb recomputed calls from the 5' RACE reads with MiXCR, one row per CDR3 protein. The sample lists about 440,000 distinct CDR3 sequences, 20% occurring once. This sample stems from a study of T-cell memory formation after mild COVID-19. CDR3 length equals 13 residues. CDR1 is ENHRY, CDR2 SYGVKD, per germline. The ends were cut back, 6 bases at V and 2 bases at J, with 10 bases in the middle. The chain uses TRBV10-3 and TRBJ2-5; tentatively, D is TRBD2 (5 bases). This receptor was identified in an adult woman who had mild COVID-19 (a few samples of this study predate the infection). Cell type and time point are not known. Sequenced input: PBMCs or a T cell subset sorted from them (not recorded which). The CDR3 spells CAISSGVQETQYF. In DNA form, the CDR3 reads TGTGCCATCAGCTCCGGGGTACAAGAGACCCAGTACTTC.